One sample yielded the 10 T cell receptor beta chains listed below, sequenced in a study of blood T cells in healthy people across ages. Sample-barcoded 5' priming and a J-beta primer mix drove a second PCR of roughly 7 to 11 cycles. TCRdb passed the 5' RACE reads through MiXCR, listing each CDR3 protein once. Of about 970,000 distinct CDR3 sequences in the sample, approximately 50% were seen once. Sequencing input: blood. These receptors came from a woman aged 55-70 years in good health.

The chain couples TRBV20-1 to TRBJ2-1, with 7 bases matching TRBD2. The CDR3 has 16 residues. Germline V gene sequence: CDR1 DFQATT, CDR2 SNEGSKA (reference sequence). Unmatched junction bases numbered 6, after V lost 1 base and J lost 0 bases. CDR3 bases: TGCAGTGCTAGAGGAAGCGGGACCCACTCCTACAATGAGCAGTTCTTC. Its protein product is CSARGSGTHSYNEQFF.

This clonotype was observed at least ten times. The rearrangement uses TRBV15 and TRBJ1-4; 7 bases agree with TRBD1. The V gene's germline CDR1 is LNHNV and CDR2 YYDKDF (reference sequence). The CDR3 runs to 18 residues. V trimming: 8 bases; J trimming: 3 bases; junction bases outside the gene matches: 18. The CDR3 is CATSGQLPAITSNEKLFF. The CDR3 region has the DNA TGTGCCACCTCGGGACAGCTACCTGCGATCACGTCTAATGAAAAACTGTTTTTT.

This clonotype has only a few counts. Written as DNA, the CDR3 is TGCAGTGGCACGCCGTCCAGCGGACAGACCCAGTACTTC. It specifies CSGTPSSGQTQYF. The V call is TRBV20-1, the J call TRBJ2-7, with D perhaps TRBD2 (5 bases). The DNA end favors TRBJ2-5, so the J call may be wrong. The CDR3 consists of 13 residues. Germline CDR1 is DFQATT and CDR2 is SNEGSKA (reference sequence).

This clonotype showed up just a few times. The rearrangement joins TRBV20-1 to TRBJ2-7; D may be TRBD1 (6 bases). Germline V CDR1 and CDR2: DFQATT, SNEGSKA (reference sequence). The CDR3 consists of 14 residues. Trimming took off 2 bases at V and 1 base at J, with 12 bases between the two ends. This chain's CDR3 is CSARNGTLSYEQYF. In nucleotides, the CDR3 is TGCAGTGCTAGAAACGGGACACTTTCCTACGAGCAGTACTTC.

The chain employs TRBV12-3 or TRBV12-4 and TRBJ1-2, with D possibly matching TRBD1 (6 bases). V was pared by 7 bases and J by 5 bases, with 11 bases between. The CDR3 spans 12 residues. The CDR3 region is CASTVGTYGYTF. Written as DNA, the CDR3 is TGTGCCAGCACCGTGGGGACATATGGCTACACCTTC.

V and J are TRBV5-5 and TRBJ2-1; 8 bases match TRBD2. Per germline, CDR1 SGHKS and CDR2 YYEKEE (reference sequence). CDR3 length: 15 residues. The V and J ends lost 4 bases and 9 bases, in that order; junction bases with no gene match: 12. CDR3 in amino acids: CASSVPGLVSREQFF. The DNA of the CDR3 is TGTGCCAGCAGCGTTCCGGGACTAGTGTCCCGTGAGCAGTTCTTC.

This clonotype was seen only a few times. The chain employs TRBV9 and TRBJ2-1; 12 positions agree with TRBD2. The CDR3 contains 15 residues. Trimming took 0 bases from V and 7 from J; bases not matched to a gene: 2. CDR1 and CDR2 from the germline V gene are SGDLS and YYNGEE. The CDR3 loop reads CASSVGTSGKNEQFF. CDR3 nucleotides: TGTGCCAGCAGCGTAGGGACTAGCGGGAAGAATGAGCAGTTCTTC.

The V gene is TRBV29-1, the J gene TRBJ2-3; 11 positions match TRBD1. With 7 bases clipped from V and 4 bases from J, the junction kept 10 bases outside the gene matches. This CDR3 has 15 amino acids. Germline V CDR1 and CDR2: SQVTM, ANQGSEA. The CDR3 protein is CSATKRTGGADTQYF. CDR3 nucleotides: TGCAGCGCCACGAAAAGGACAGGGGGCGCAGATACGCAGTATTTT.

A remark on this clonotype: At one end the junction does not follow the germline gene, possibly because of a read error. The chain employs TRBV5-1 and TRBJ1-1; TRBD1 is a possible D gene (5 bases). Per the germline V gene, CDR1 is SGHRS and CDR2 is YFSETQ. This CDR3 has 12 residues. CDR3 loop: CASRADSADAFF. CDR3 DNA: TGCGCCAGCAGAGCCGACAGCGCTGACGCTTTCTTT.

This clonotype was found a few times. The chain links TRBV6-2 or TRBV6-3 to TRBJ2-3; unclear D gene. CDR3 length: 16 amino acids. Germline loops: CDR1 MNHEY, CDR2 SVGEGT. V was shortened by 2 bases and J by 2 bases, with 14 bases between the two germline ends. As DNA, the CDR3 is TGTGCCAGCAGTTACACACCCCGTCGTACCACAGATACGCAGTATTTT. As protein: CASSYTPRRTTDTQYF.